These 10 T cell receptor beta chains came from one sample sequenced in a study of CD8 T cells in ankylosing spondylitis. Study-level findings and limits: A motif in TCR beta, a set of roughly eight highly homologous variants, appeared characteristic of ankylosing spondylitis blood.

These receptors lack a known antigen. Via MiXCR, TCRdb re-called the 5' RACE reads, giving one row per CDR3 protein. The data contain about 500,000 distinct CDR3 sequences, about an eighth of them singletons. The sequenced sample consisted of blood, either unsorted or a sorted T cell fraction (not recorded which). Receptor source: a male donor with ankylosing spondylitis.

This clonotype has ten or more counts. The chain has TRBV11-2 and TRBJ1-1, with D hard to call. Germline V gene data show CDR1 as SGHAT and CDR2 as FQNNGV. This CDR3 region has 11 residues. Trimming stripped 6 bases from V and 7 bases from J, with 9 bases between. The CDR3 loop reads CASSPLNEAFF. The CDR3 nucleotides are TGTGCCAGCAGTCCCCTGAATGAAGCTTTCTTT.

At least ten counts were recorded for this clonotype. This chain links TRBV7-9 with TRBJ2-1, with 9 bases fitting TRBD1. V shed 1 base, J shed 7 bases, and the junction held 11 bases outside the gene matches. This CDR3 comprises 17 residues. Germline V gene data show CDR1 as SEHNR and CDR2 as FQNEAQ (reference sequence). The CDR3 bases are TGTGCCAGCAGCTTAGTAGAAGGACAGGGGAGATGGAATGAGCAGTTCTTC. It encodes CASSLVEGQGRWNEQFF.

Only one count was recorded for this clonotype. The chain uses TRBV7-2 and TRBJ1-1; 8 nucleotides align to TRBD1. This CDR3 region has 15 residues. The V and J ends lost 0 bases and 1 base, in that order; junction bases with no gene match: 1. The germline V gene has CDR1 SGHTA and CDR2 FQGNSA. CDR3 sequence (DNA): TGTGCCAGCAGCTTAGCGACAGGGGAGAACACTGAAGCTTTCTTT. Translation: CASSLATGENTEAFF.

The chain links TRBV12-3 or TRBV12-4 to TRBJ1-6; D is perhaps TRBD1 (5 bases). V shed 6 bases and J shed 6 bases, with 15 bases lying between them. This CDR3 has 15 residues. CDR3 sequence (DNA): TGTGCCAGCAGACCTACAGGTCCCCCTAATTCACCCCTCCACTTT. Translating it yields CASRPTGPPNSPLHF.

This clonotype was seen a handful of times. This chain links TRBV11-2 with TRBJ2-7; D may correspond to TRBD1 or TRBD2 (5 bases each). V was pared by 5 bases and J by 4 bases, with 12 bases between. The CDR3 extends over 13 amino acids. From germline, CDR1 is SGHAT and CDR2 FQNNGV. CDR3 residues: CASSRGLEYEQYF. The CDR3 bases are TGTGCCAGCAGCCGGGGCCTGGAATACGAGCAGTACTTC.

This clonotype has at least ten counts. The genes are TRBV20-1 and TRBJ2-3; TRBD2 might be the D (7 bases). The CDR3 is made up of 15 amino acids. V dropped 5 bases and J dropped 3 bases, with 18 bases sitting between them. Germline-derived CDR1 and CDR2 are DFQATT and SNEGSKA (reference sequence). The CDR3 DNA is TGCAGTGCTGAATCGGCGGGGGCTCCTACAGATACGCAGTATTTT. Translation gives CSAESAGAPTDTQYF.

The chain is built from TRBV15 and TRBJ1-6; 8 nucleotides agree with TRBD1. The CDR3 covers 15 residues. CDR1 is LNHNV, CDR2 YYDKDF, per germline (reference sequence). J lost 6 bases, V lost 3 bases, and 4 bases had no gene match. The CDR3 reads CATSRPTGANSPLHF. The CDR3 bases are TGTGCCACCAGCAGGCCGACAGGGGCTAATTCACCCCTCCACTTT. Full variable domain (missing parts from reference TRBV15 and TRBJ1-6): DAMVIQNPRYQVTQFGKPVTLSCSQTLNHNVMYWYQQKSSQAPKLLFHYYDKDFNNEADTPDNFQSRRPNTSFCFLDIRSPGLGDTAMYLCATSRPTGANSPLHFGNGTRLTVT.

The rearrangement uses TRBV19 and TRBJ1-1; TRBD1 is a possible D gene (5 bases). The CDR3 sequence is 15 residues long. Between the trimmed V and J ends, which lost 3 bases and 6 bases, there was a span of 17 bases. Per germline, CDR1 LNHDA and CDR2 SQIVND (reference sequence). The CDR3 sequence is CASSIGGWLVPEAFF. CDR3 DNA: TGTGCCAGTAGTATTGGGGGGTGGCTCGTCCCTGAAGCTTTCTTT.

The chain couples TRBV28 to TRBJ1-1; TRBD1 is a possible D gene (5 bases). V was trimmed by 3 bases and J by 3 bases, leaving 17 bases between them. CDR3 length: 16 amino acids. CDR1 is MDHEN, CDR2 SYDVKM, per germline. CDR3 loop: CASSLIGGSGDTEAFF. The CDR3 DNA sequence: TGTGCCAGCAGTTTGATCGGGGGAAGTGGGGACACTGAAGCTTTCTTT. Using reference TRBV28 and TRBJ1-1 for the parts outside the CDR3, the full variable domain is DVKVTQSSRYLVKRTGEKVFLECVQDMDHENMFWYRQDPGLGLRLIYFSYDVKMKEKGDIPEGYSVSREKKERFSLILESASTNQTSMYLCASSLIGGSGDTEAFFGQGTRLTVV.

The rearrangement joins TRBV7-7 to TRBJ2-1; D is possibly TRBD2 (6 bases). The V and J ends lost 1 base and 9 bases respectively, with 10 bases between them. The CDR3 runs to 13 residues. Germline V gene sequence: CDR1 SSHAT, CDR2 FNYEAQ (reference sequence). CDR3 amino acids: CASSLGGGIEQFF. CDR3 nucleotide sequence: TGTGCCAGCAGCTTAGGGGGCGGGATTGAGCAGTTCTTC.